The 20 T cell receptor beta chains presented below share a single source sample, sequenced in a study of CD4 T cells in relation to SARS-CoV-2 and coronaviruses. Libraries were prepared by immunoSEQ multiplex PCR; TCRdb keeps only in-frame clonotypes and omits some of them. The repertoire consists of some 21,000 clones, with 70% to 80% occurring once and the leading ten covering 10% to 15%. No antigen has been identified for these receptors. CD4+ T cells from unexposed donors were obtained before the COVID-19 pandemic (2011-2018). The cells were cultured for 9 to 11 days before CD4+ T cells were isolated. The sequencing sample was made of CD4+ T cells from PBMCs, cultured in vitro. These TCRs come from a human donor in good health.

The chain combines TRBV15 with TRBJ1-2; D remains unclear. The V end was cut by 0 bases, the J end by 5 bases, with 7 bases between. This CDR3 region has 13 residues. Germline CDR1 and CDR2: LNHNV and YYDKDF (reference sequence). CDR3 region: CATSRDRKYGYTF. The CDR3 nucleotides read TGTGCCACCAGCAGAGACAGAAAGTATGGCTACACCTTC.

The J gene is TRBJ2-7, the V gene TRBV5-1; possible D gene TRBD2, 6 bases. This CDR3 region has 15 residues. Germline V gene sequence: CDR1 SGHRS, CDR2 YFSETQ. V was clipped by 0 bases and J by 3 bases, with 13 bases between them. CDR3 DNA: TGCGCCAGCAGCTTGGAGGCGGGATTTTACTACGAGCAGTACTTC. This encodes CASSLEAGFYYEQYF.

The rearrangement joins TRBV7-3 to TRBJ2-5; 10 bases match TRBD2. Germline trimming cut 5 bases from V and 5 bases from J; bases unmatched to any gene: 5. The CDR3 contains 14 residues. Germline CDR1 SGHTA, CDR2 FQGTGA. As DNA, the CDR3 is TGTGCCAGCAGCCCAGCTAGCGGGAGCGAGACCCAGTACTTC. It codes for CASSPASGSETQYF.

CDR3 sequence (DNA): TGTGCCAGCAGCTTAGTAGGTCGCGACACTGAAGCTTTCTTT. Translated, it gives CASSLVGRDTEAFF. The rearrangement joins TRBV7-2 to TRBJ1-1; no definite D call. The germline V gene has CDR1 SGHTA and CDR2 FQGNSA. This CDR3 contains 14 residues. Trimming cost V 1 base and J 3 bases, with 9 bases left between them.

CDR3 loop: CAIIPGAGNTIYF. CDR3 sequence (DNA): TGTGCCATCATACCAGGGGCTGGAAACACCATATATTTT. V usage is TRBV10-3 and J usage is TRBJ1-3, with TRBD1 as a possible D gene (6 bases). V lost 7 bases and J 2 bases, leaving 9 bases between the germline ends. The CDR3 sequence is 13 residues long. CDR1 is ENHRY and CDR2 is SYGVKD in the germline V gene.

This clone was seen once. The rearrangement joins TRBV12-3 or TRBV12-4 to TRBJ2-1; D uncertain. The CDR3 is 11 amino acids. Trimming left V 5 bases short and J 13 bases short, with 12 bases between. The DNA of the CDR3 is TGTGCCAGCAGTCCGCTCAGCGCACAGTTCTTC. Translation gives CASSPLSAQFF.

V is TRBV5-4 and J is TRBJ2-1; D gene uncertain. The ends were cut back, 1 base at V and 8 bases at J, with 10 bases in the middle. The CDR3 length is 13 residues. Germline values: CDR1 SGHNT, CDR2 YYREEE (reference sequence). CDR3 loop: CASSLIGFDEQFF. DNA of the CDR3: TGTGCCAGCAGCTTGATAGGGTTCGATGAGCAGTTCTTC.

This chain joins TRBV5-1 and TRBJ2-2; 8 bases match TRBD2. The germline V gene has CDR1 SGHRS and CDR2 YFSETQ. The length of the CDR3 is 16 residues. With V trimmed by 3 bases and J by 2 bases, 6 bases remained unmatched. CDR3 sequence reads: CASSSSSGLNTGELFF. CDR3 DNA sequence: TGCGCCAGCAGCTCCTCTAGCGGGCTCAACACCGGGGAGCTGTTTTTT.

The CDR3 protein is CASSSEGQNTGELFF. In DNA, the CDR3 is TGTGCCAGCAGCTCCGAAGGACAGAACACCGGGGAGCTGTTTTTT. This chain joins TRBV7-8 and TRBJ2-2; TRBD1 might be the D (5 bases). From germline, CDR1 is SGHVS and CDR2 FQNEAQ. CDR3 length: 15 residues. Trimming left V 4 bases short and J 1 base short, with 10 bases between.

The CDR3, as DNA: TGTGCCAGCAGCGTGATTAGCGGAACTTTCACCTACGAGCAGTACTTC. Translated, it gives CASSVISGTFTYEQYF. The chain has TRBV3-1 (or the pseudogene TRBV3-2) and TRBJ2-7; a possible D gene is TRBD2 (6 bases). Germline-derived CDR1 and CDR2 are LGHDT and YNNKEL (reference sequence). There are 16 residues in the CDR3. V lost 5 bases, J lost 2 bases, and 19 bases lay in between.

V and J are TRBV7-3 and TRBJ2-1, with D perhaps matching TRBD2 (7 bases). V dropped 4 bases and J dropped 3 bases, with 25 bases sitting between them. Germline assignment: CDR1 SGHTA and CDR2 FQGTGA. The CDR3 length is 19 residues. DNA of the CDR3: TGTGCCAGCAGCTCGAGGCACGCGGGAGATAAGGGGGACTACAATGAGCAGTTCTTC. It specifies CASSSRHAGDKGDYNEQFF.

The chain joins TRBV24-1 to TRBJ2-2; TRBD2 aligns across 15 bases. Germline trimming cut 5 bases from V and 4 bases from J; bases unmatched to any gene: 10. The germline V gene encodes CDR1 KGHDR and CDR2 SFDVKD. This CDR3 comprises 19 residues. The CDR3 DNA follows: TGTGCCACCAGTGGTCCCGGACTAGCGGGAGGGCCCTCCACCGGGGAGCTGTTTTTT. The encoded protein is CATSGPGLAGGPSTGELFF.

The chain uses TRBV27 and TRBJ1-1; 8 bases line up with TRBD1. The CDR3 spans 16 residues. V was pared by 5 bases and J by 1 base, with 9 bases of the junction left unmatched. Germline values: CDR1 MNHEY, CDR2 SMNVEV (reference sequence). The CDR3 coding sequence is TGTGCCAGCAGTCGGACAGGGAGTGTCGAGAACACTGAAGCTTTCTTT. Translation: CASSRTGSVENTEAFF.

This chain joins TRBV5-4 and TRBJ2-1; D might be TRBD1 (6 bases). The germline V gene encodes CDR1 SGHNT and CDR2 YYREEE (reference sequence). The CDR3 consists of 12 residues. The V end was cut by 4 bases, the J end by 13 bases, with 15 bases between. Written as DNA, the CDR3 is TGTGCCAGCAGCACTAATTCCGGGACACAGTTCTTC. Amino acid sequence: CASSTNSGTQFF.

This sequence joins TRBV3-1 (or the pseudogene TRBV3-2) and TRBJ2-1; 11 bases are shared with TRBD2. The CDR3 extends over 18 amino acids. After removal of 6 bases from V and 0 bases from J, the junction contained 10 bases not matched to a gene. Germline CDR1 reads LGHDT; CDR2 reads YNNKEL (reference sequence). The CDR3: CASRPGTSGRSSYNEQFF. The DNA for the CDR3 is TGTGCCAGCAGACCCGGGACTAGCGGACGGAGCTCCTACAATGAGCAGTTCTTC.

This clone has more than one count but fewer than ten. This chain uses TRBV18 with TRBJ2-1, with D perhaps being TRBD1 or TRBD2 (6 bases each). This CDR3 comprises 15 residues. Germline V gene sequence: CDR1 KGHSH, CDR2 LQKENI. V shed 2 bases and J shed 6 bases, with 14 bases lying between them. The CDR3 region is CASSPGPGALNEQFF. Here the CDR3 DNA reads TGTGCCAGCTCACCAGGCCCGGGGGCCCTCAATGAGCAGTTCTTC.

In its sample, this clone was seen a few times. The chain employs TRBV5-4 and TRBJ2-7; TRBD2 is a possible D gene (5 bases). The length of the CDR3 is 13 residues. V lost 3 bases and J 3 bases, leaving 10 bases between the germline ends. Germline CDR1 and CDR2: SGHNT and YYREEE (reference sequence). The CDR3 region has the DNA TGTGCCAGCAGCTCAACCGGGGACTACGAGCAGTACTTC. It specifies CASSSTGDYEQYF.

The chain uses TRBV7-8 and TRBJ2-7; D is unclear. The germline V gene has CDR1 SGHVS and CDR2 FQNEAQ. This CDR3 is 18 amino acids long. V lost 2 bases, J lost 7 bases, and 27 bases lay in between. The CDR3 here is CASSLTAARRRSTWEQYF. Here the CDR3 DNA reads TGTGCCAGCAGCTTAACAGCTGCTAGGCGGAGATCGACGTGGGAGCAGTACTTC.

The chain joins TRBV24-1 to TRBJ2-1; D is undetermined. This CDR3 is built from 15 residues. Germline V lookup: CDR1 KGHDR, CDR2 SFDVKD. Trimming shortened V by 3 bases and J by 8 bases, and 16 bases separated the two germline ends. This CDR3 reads CATSDSQSMVDEQFF. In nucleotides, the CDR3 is TGTGCCACCAGTGATAGTCAGTCGATGGTGGATGAGCAGTTCTTC.

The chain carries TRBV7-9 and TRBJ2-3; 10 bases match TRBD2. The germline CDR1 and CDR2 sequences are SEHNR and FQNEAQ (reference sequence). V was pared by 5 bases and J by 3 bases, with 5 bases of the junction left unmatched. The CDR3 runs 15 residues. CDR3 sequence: CASSLSGRGTDTQYF. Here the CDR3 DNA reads TGTGCCAGCAGCCTCAGCGGGAGGGGAACAGATACGCAGTATTTT.